The 32 T cell receptor beta chains presented below share a single source sample, sequenced in a study of cytomegalovirus exposure and HLA in healthy donors. The PCR contained 60 Vbeta and 13 Jbeta primers. Sequenced by immunoSEQ multiplex PCR; TCRdb stores in-frame clones only, minus some. The sample holds about 140,000 clones, 70% to 85% seen once. Specimen: PBMCs. These receptors were taken from a woman in her forties or fifties in good health and CMV-seropositive.

The genes are TRBV14 and TRBJ1-4; D possibly corresponds to TRBD1 (5 bases). The V gene's germline CDR1 is SGHDN and CDR2 FVKESK. Trimming stripped 1 base from V and 3 bases from J, with 12 bases between. The CDR3 consists of 16 residues. In DNA form, the CDR3 reads TGTGCCAGCAGCCAAGGGAGGGGTACGGCTAATGAAAAACTGTTTTTT. Protein product: CASSQGRGTANEKLFF. Variable domain in full (rest from reference TRBV14 and TRBJ1-4): EAGVTQFPSHSVIEKGQTVTLRCDPISGHDNLYWYRRVMGKEIKFLLHFVKESKQDESGMPNNRFLAERTGGTYSTLKVQPAELEDSGVYFCASSQGRGTANEKLFFGSGTQLSVL.

V and J are TRBV18 and TRBJ2-2; 10 bases match TRBD2. The CDR3 spans 18 residues. Germline V gives CDR1 KGHSH, CDR2 LQKENI. Trimming removed 2 bases from V and 4 bases from J; junction bases left unmatched: 10. CDR3: CASSPRASGGLSTGELFF. CDR3 sequence (DNA): TGTGCCAGCTCACCAAGAGCTAGCGGGGGATTGAGCACCGGGGAGCTGTTTTTT.

The chain uses TRBV28 and TRBJ2-7; D not resolved. V dropped 3 bases and J dropped 4 bases, with 16 bases sitting between them. This CDR3 contains 15 residues. CDR1 is MDHEN and CDR2 is SYDVKM in the germline V gene. CDR3 amino acids: CASSFLGQQAYEQYF. The CDR3 DNA reads TGTGCCAGCAGTTTCTTGGGCCAGCAAGCTTACGAGCAGTACTTC.

The count of this clone is one. This chain joins TRBV27 and TRBJ1-1, with a tentative D call TRBD1 (6 bases). The CDR3 runs 13 residues. Trimming removed 2 bases from V and 3 bases from J, with 7 bases in between. Germline-derived CDR1 and CDR2 are MNHEY and SMNVEV (reference sequence). The chain's CDR3 is CASSLKGDTEAFF. In DNA, the CDR3 is TGTGCCAGCAGTTTAAAGGGGGACACTGAAGCTTTCTTT.

This clone was found a few times. The rearrangement uses TRBV10-3 and TRBJ2-1; TRBD1 agrees at 12 bases. The V gene end was trimmed by 6 bases and the J gene end by 8 bases; junction bases not matched to a gene: 5. The CDR3 is 14 amino acids. From germline, CDR1 is ENHRY and CDR2 SYGVKD. The CDR3 loop is CAIRPGQGADEQFF. CDR3 DNA: TGTGCCATCAGACCGGGACAGGGGGCCGATGAGCAGTTCTTC.

The J gene is TRBJ2-7, the V gene TRBV4-2; TRBD2 matches 8 bases. V lost 3 bases, J lost 5 bases, and 18 bases stayed unmatched. Germline CDR1 LGHNA, CDR2 YNFKEQ. The CDR3 consists of 18 residues. The CDR3 region has the DNA TGTGCCAGCAGCCACTTAGGAGCGGGGGACACTTACGGGCACGAGCAGTACTTC. The encoded protein is CASSHLGAGDTYGHEQYF.

J is TRBJ1-6 and V is TRBV5-1; D perhaps matches TRBD1 (5 bases). Germline V gives CDR1 SGHRS, CDR2 YFSETQ. Trimming removed 4 bases from V and 10 bases from J, with 18 bases in between. The CDR3 consists of 15 residues. Here the CDR3 DNA reads TGCGCCAGCAGCCCCGCCGGGACTGGGAACTCACCCCTCCACTTT. This gives the protein CASSPAGTGNSPLHF. The whole variable domain, remainder taken from reference TRBV5-1 and TRBJ1-6, is KAGVTQTPRYLIKTRGQQVTLSCSPISGHRSVSWYQQTPGQGLQFLFEYFSETQRNKGNFPGRFSGRQFSNSRSEMNVSTLELGDSALYLCASSPAGTGNSPLHFGNGTRLTVT.

This clone has more than one count but fewer than ten. V and J are TRBV28 and TRBJ2-7, with 11 bases lining up with TRBD1. CDR3 size: 16 residues. The ends lost 2 bases at V and 2 bases at J; junction bases unmatched: 5. Germline CDR1 reads MDHEN; CDR2 reads SYDVKM. The CDR3 is CASSLIGDRGAYEQYF. In DNA, the CDR3 is TGTGCCAGCAGTTTAATTGGGGACAGGGGGGCCTACGAGCAGTACTTC. Drawing the rest from reference TRBV28 and TRBJ2-7, the complete variable domain is DVKVTQSSRYLVKRTGEKVFLECVQDMDHENMFWYRQDPGLGLRLIYFSYDVKMKEKGDIPEGYSVSREKKERFSLILESASTNQTSMYLCASSLIGDRGAYEQYFGPGTRLTVT.

The chain employs TRBV6-5 and TRBJ1-5, with 9 bases matching TRBD1. Germline assignment: CDR1 MNHEY and CDR2 SVGAGI. V was pared by 6 bases and J by 5 bases, with 2 bases of the junction left unmatched. This CDR3 has 13 amino acids. The CDR3 bases are TGTGCCAGCAGCCGGACAGGGGATCAGCCCCAGCATTTT. Translation gives CASSRTGDQPQHF.

This clone was found a few times. This CDR3 is CASRPAGTGNTGELFF. The CDR3 nucleotides are TGTGCCAGCAGACCTGCCGGGACAGGGAACACCGGGGAGCTGTTTTTT. The chain combines TRBV28 with TRBJ2-2, with 8 bases identical to TRBD1. Germline V CDR1 and CDR2: MDHEN, SYDVKM. The CDR3 is 16 residues long. V lost 6 bases and J lost 1; bases outside the gene matches: 7.

To note about this clone: The sample carries other DNA sequences with the same CDR3. The chain joins TRBV5-1 to TRBJ2-5, with 8 bases aligning to TRBD1. Trimming took 4 bases from V and 4 from J; bases not matched to a gene: 3. Germline-derived CDR1 and CDR2 are SGHRS and YFSETQ. The CDR3 contains 13 residues. Here the CDR3 reads CASSLGTGETQYF. As DNA, the CDR3 is TGCGCCAGCAGCCTCGGGACAGGAGAGACCCAGTACTTC.

The V call is TRBV6-4, the J call TRBJ2-1; 7 bases map to TRBD1. V was pared by 3 bases and J by 2 bases, with 4 bases of the junction left unmatched. The CDR3 runs to 15 residues. Germline CDR1 reads MRHNA; CDR2 reads SNTAGT. CDR3 loop: CASSEGDSPYNEQFF. DNA of the CDR3: TGTGCCAGCAGTGAAGGGGACAGTCCCTACAATGAGCAGTTCTTC.

The gene calls are TRBV28 and TRBJ1-4, with a tentative D call TRBD1 (5 bases). V was pared by 6 bases and J by 6 bases, with 14 bases between. The CDR3 spans 14 residues. Germline V gives CDR1 MDHEN, CDR2 SYDVKM. CDR3 nucleotide sequence: TGTGCCAGCAGCCCCCCAGGGAACGATGAAAAACTGTTTTTT. Translating gives CASSPPGNDEKLFF. Full variable domain (missing parts from reference TRBV28 and TRBJ1-4): DVKVTQSSRYLVKRTGEKVFLECVQDMDHENMFWYRQDPGLGLRLIYFSYDVKMKEKGDIPEGYSVSREKKERFSLILESASTNQTSMYLCASSPPGNDEKLFFGSGTQLSVL.

This chain joins TRBV27 and TRBJ1-5, with 7 bases fitting TRBD1. CDR1 is MNHEY and CDR2 is SMNVEV in the germline V gene (reference sequence). V trimming: 6 bases; J trimming: 2 bases; junction bases outside the gene matches: 4. This CDR3 is 14 amino acids long. The CDR3 loop is CASRHTGGNQPQHF. The CDR3 nucleotides are TGTGCCAGCAGACACACAGGGGGCAATCAGCCCCAGCATTTT.

This clone was seen a handful of times. The CDR3 is CASSLTGSSFLYEQYF. CDR3 coding DNA: TGTGCCAGCAGCTTAACGGGCAGTTCTTTCCTCTACGAGCAGTACTTC. The chain couples TRBV7-3 to TRBJ2-7, with D hard to call. The CDR3 loop spans 16 amino acids. CDR1 and CDR2 (germline): SGHTA, FQGTGA. The V end was cut by 0 bases, the J end by 3 bases, with 15 bases between.

The rearrangement uses TRBV2 and TRBJ1-5; 8 positions match TRBD1. The CDR3 spans 16 residues. Germline CDR1 reads SNHLY; CDR2 reads FYNNEI. The ends lost 4 bases at V and 1 base at J; junction bases unmatched: 6. The CDR3 loop reads CASSGTGIWSNQPQHF. CDR3 sequence (DNA): TGTGCCAGCAGTGGGACAGGGATCTGGAGCAATCAGCCCCAGCATTTT.

This chain links TRBV5-1 with TRBJ1-5; possibly TRBD1 for D (5 bases). V was shortened by 0 bases and J by 4 bases, with 8 bases between the two germline ends. CDR1 is SGHRS, CDR2 YFSETQ, per germline. The CDR3 totals 14 residues. Here the CDR3 reads CASSLGQNNQPQHF. CDR3 nucleotides: TGCGCCAGCAGCTTGGGACAGAATAATCAGCCCCAGCATTTT.

V gene TRBV7-9 combines with J gene TRBJ2-5, with D tentatively TRBD1 (5 bases). This CDR3 comprises 14 residues. The germline V gene has CDR1 SEHNR and CDR2 FQNEAQ (reference sequence). V lost 5 bases, J lost 3 bases, and 13 bases lay in between. The CDR3 bases are TGTGCCAGCAGCCGGACACCGAGCGAAGAGACCCAGTACTTC. As protein: CASSRTPSEETQYF.

The chain has TRBV6-5 and TRBJ1-4, with D possibly matching TRBD1 (5 bases). Per germline, CDR1 MNHEY and CDR2 SVGAGI. The CDR3 length is 14 residues. Trimming shortened V by 6 bases and J by 7 bases, and 15 bases separated the two germline ends. Here the CDR3 DNA reads TGTGCCAGCAGCCCCATAGGGGTGGGTGAAAAACTGTTTTTT. This codes for CASSPIGVGEKLFF.

The rearrangement links TRBV7-8 to TRBJ2-7; TRBD2 agrees at 10 bases. The length of the CDR3 is 14 residues. The V and J ends lost 5 bases and 5 bases, in that order; junction bases with no gene match: 6. The germline V gene encodes CDR1 SGHVS and CDR2 FQNEAQ. The CDR3 here is CASSEAGGLDEQYF. The CDR3 DNA reads as TGTGCCAGCAGCGAAGCGGGGGGGCTCGACGAGCAGTACTTC. The full variable domain, its missing parts supplied by reference TRBV7-8 and TRBJ2-7, is GAGVSQSPRYKVAKRGQDVALRCDPISGHVSLFWYQQALGQGPEFLTYFQNEAQLDKSGLPSDRFFAERPEGSVSTLKIQRTQQEDSAVYLCASSEAGGLDEQYFGPGTRLTVT.

This clone rates as medium-sized. J is TRBJ2-7 and V is TRBV7-2, with a weak D call TRBD2 (5 bases). From germline, CDR1 is SGHTA and CDR2 FQGNSA. The CDR3 spans 15 residues. V dropped 3 bases and J dropped 1 base, with 13 bases sitting between them. The CDR3 region is CASSLSSGSSYEQYF. CDR3 nucleotide sequence: TGTGCCAGCAGCTTGTCTTCGGGGTCTTCCTACGAGCAGTACTTC.

The CDR3 sequence is CASRQGRDTEAFF. The DNA of the CDR3 is TGTGCCAGCAGACAGGGACGAGACACTGAAGCTTTCTTT. V and J are TRBV6-6 and TRBJ1-1; TRBD1 is a possible D gene (6 bases). Per the germline V gene, CDR1 is MNHNY and CDR2 is SVGAGI (reference sequence). With 6 bases removed from V and 3 bases from J, the gap between germline ends came to 11 bases. CDR3 length equals 13 residues.

The J gene is TRBJ2-7, the V gene TRBV18; D uncertain. The germline V gene encodes CDR1 KGHSH and CDR2 LQKENI. The CDR3 is 14 amino acids. Trimming removed 1 base at V and 5 bases at J, with 12 bases between. The CDR3 region has the DNA TGTGCCAGCTCACCACTCGGGTTAGAGGACGAGCAGTACTTC. This codes for CASSPLGLEDEQYF. Together with reference TRBV18 and TRBJ2-7, the CDR3 gives the full variable domain: NAGVMQNPRHLVRRRGQEARLRCSPMKGHSHVYWYRQLPEEGLKFMVYLQKENIIDESGMPKERFSAEFPKEGPSILRIQQVVRGDSAAYFCASSPLGLEDEQYFGPGTRLTVT.

This clone was counted only a few times. The rearrangement links TRBV6-1 to TRBJ1-2, with 9 bases that match TRBD1. In germline, CDR1 is MNHNS, CDR2 SASEGT. The CDR3 covers 15 residues. Germline trimming cut 4 bases from V and 2 bases from J; bases unmatched to any gene: 5. In DNA, the CDR3 is TGTGCCAGCAGTGTGGGGACAGGGTCGAACTATGGCTACACCTTC. This sequence encodes CASSVGTGSNYGYTF.

The chain couples TRBV19 to TRBJ2-7, with 9 nucleotides matching TRBD1. Looked up from germline, CDR1 is LNHDA and CDR2 is SQIVND (reference sequence). The length of the CDR3 is 16 residues. The V and J ends lost 4 bases and 2 bases, in that order; junction bases with no gene match: 9. In DNA form, the CDR3 reads TGTGCCAGTAGTACCCTCGGGACAGGGTTCACCTACGAGCAGTACTTC. This codes for CASSTLGTGFTYEQYF. Full variable domain (outside the CDR3, taken from reference TRBV19 and TRBJ2-7): DGGITQSPKYLFRKEGQNVTLSCEQNLNHDAMYWYRQDPGQGLRLIYYSQIVNDFQKGDIAEGYSVSREKKESFPLTVTSAQKNPTAFYLCASSTLGTGFTYEQYFGPGTRLTVT.

V gene TRBV7-8 combines with J gene TRBJ2-3, with D perhaps matching TRBD2 (7 bases). CDR1 is SGHVS, CDR2 FQNEAQ, per germline. Trimming removed 2 bases from V and 0 bases from J, with 21 bases in between. The CDR3 length is 19 residues. The CDR3 bases are TGTGCCAGCAGCTTATGGGGGCCTAGGGAGGGGATAAGCACAGATACGCAGTATTTT. Its protein is CASSLWGPREGISTDTQYF.

Only a few counts were recorded for this clone. The rearrangement uses TRBV5-1 and TRBJ1-2; 10 bases match TRBD1. The CDR3 covers 15 residues. Germline V gives CDR1 SGHRS, CDR2 YFSETQ. V trimming: 0 bases; J trimming: 8 bases; junction bases outside the gene matches: 7. CDR3 sequence reads: CASSLATGGAGGYTF. For the CDR3, the DNA is TGCGCCAGCAGCTTGGCGACAGGGGGCGCCGGGGGCTACACCTTC. Full variable domain (remainder filled in from reference TRBV5-1 and TRBJ1-2): KAGVTQTPRYLIKTRGQQVTLSCSPISGHRSVSWYQQTPGQGLQFLFEYFSETQRNKGNFPGRFSGRQFSNSRSEMNVSTLELGDSALYLCASSLATGGAGGYTFGSGTRLTVV.

The chain has TRBV7-2 and TRBJ1-3, with 9 nucleotides matching TRBD1. V lost 5 bases and J lost 10; bases outside the gene matches: 6. The V gene's germline CDR1 is SGHTA and CDR2 FQGNSA. This CDR3 contains 13 residues. The DNA for the CDR3 is TGTGCCAGCAGCCCCGGGACAGGGCGGACCATATATTTT. It yields the protein CASSPGTGRTIYF.

In its sample, this clone was seen once. The V call is TRBV11-2, the J call TRBJ2-4; D possibly corresponds to TRBD1 (5 bases). The CDR3 has 13 residues. The V end was cut by 1 base, the J end by 15 bases, with 16 bases between. CDR1 is SGHAT and CDR2 is FQNNGV in the germline V gene. CDR3 protein: CASSLGGIQQGYF. The CDR3 DNA reads as TGTGCCAGCAGCTTAGGGGGAATACAGCAGGGGTACTTC.

The rearrangement uses TRBV30 and TRBJ1-4; 7 bases are shared with TRBD1. The V and J ends lost 3 bases and 2 bases, in that order; junction bases with no gene match: 6. The CDR3 has 15 residues. The germline V gene encodes CDR1 GTSNPN and CDR2 SVGIG (reference sequence). The CDR3 is CAWRPQGQTNEKLFF. The CDR3 bases are TGTGCCTGGAGGCCACAGGGACAGACTAATGAAAAACTGTTTTTT.

The chain employs TRBV9 and TRBJ1-3; D is unresolved. CDR1 and CDR2 from the germline V gene are SGDLS and YYNGEE. The length of the CDR3 is 14 residues. The V and J ends lost 5 bases and 3 bases respectively, with 12 bases between them. CDR3 residues: CASSGPQNGNTIYF. The CDR3 region has the DNA TGTGCCAGCAGTGGTCCGCAGAATGGAAACACCATATATTTT.

This chain joins TRBV28 and TRBJ2-4, with 12 bases fitting TRBD2. The CDR3 runs 18 residues. The ends lost 4 bases at V and 9 bases at J; junction bases unmatched: 16. CDR1 is MDHEN and CDR2 is SYDVKM in the germline V gene. CDR3 in amino acids: CASSSPQGASGGAGIQYF. CDR3 in DNA: TGTGCCAGCAGTTCCCCCCAGGGGGCTAGCGGGGGGGCGGGCATTCAGTACTTC.